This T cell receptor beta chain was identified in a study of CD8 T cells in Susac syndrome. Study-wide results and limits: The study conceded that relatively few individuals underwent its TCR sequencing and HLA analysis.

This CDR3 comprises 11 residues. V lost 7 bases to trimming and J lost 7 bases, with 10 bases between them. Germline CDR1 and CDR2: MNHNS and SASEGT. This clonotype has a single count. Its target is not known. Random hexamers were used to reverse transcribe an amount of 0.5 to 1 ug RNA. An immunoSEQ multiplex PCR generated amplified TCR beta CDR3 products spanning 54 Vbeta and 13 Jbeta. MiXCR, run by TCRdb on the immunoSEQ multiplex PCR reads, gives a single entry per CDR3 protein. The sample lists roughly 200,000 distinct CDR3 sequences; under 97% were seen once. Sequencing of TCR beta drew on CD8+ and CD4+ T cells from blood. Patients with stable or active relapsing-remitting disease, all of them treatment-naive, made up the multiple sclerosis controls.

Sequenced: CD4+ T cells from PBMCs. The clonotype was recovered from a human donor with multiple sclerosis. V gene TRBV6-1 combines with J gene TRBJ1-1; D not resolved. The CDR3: CASTEVLEAFF. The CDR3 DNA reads TGTGCCAGCACAGAAGTCCTTGAAGCTTTCTTT.